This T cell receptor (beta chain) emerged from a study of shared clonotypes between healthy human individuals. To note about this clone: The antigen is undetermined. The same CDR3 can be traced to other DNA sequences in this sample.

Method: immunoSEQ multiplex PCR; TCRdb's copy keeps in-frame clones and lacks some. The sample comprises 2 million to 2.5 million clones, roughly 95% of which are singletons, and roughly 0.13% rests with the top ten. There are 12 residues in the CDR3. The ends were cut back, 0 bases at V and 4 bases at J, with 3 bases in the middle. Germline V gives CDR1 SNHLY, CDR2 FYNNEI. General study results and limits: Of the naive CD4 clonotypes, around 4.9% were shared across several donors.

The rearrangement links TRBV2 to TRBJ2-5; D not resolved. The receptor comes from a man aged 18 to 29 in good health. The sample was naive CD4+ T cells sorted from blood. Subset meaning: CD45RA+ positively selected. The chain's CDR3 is CASSEAGETQYF. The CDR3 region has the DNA TGTGCCAGCAGTGAAGCAGGAGAGACCCAGTACTTC.